Below are 8 T cell receptor beta chains sequenced from a single sample in a study of shared clonotypes between healthy human individuals. Some clones are missing from TCRdb's copy, which holds only in-frame ones; the method was immunoSEQ multiplex PCR. The table records about 2.5 million clones, 85% to 95% of them present only once. The specimen sequenced was naive CD4+ T cells from PBMCs. Subset: CD45RA+ positively selected. These receptors were obtained from a man in his late teens or twenties in good health. Some clones in this sample may be carry-over from other donors' samples.

The chain uses TRBV7-9 and TRBJ2-7; 7 nucleotides match TRBD2. J lost 7 bases, V lost 5 bases, and 11 bases had no gene match. This CDR3 has 14 amino acids. Germline V gene lookup returns CDR1 SEHNR and CDR2 FQNEAQ (reference sequence). DNA of the CDR3: TGTGCCAGCAGCCTCGGGACTACACTCTGGGAGCAGTACTTC. Amino acids: CASSLGTTLWEQYF.

This rearrangement joins TRBV9 to TRBJ2-5, with 12 bases that match TRBD2. The CDR3 loop spans 15 amino acids. CDR1 is SGDLS, CDR2 YYNGEE, per germline. Trimming removed 1 base from V and 3 bases from J; junction bases left unmatched: 1. CDR3 sequence reads: CASSVRLAGEETQYF. In DNA, the CDR3 is TGTGCCAGCAGCGTAAGACTAGCGGGAGAAGAGACCCAGTACTTC.

The chain employs TRBV19 and TRBJ2-7; 9 positions match TRBD1. The CDR3 runs to 16 residues. Germline assignment: CDR1 LNHDA and CDR2 SQIVND (reference sequence). Losses at the gene ends were 3 bases for V and 5 bases for J; bases not matched to a gene: 11. The CDR3 DNA reads TGTGCCAGTAGTATGTTACAGGGGGCGCTTTCTGACGAGCAGTACTTC. It translates to CASSMLQGALSDEQYF.

The chain joins TRBV5-1 to TRBJ2-7; D gene ambiguous. Germline values: CDR1 SGHRS, CDR2 YFSETQ. This CDR3 has 14 residues. V was shortened by 0 bases and J by 0 bases, with 7 bases between the two germline ends. CDR3 sequence (DNA): TGCGCCAGCAGCTTGGAACTAATCTCCTACGAGCAGTACTTC. This gives the protein CASSLELISYEQYF.

The chain uses TRBV5-1 and TRBJ2-7; tentatively, D is TRBD2 (6 bases). The CDR3 loop spans 13 amino acids. Germline assignment: CDR1 SGHRS and CDR2 YFSETQ. The V gene lost 4 bases and the J gene lost 4 bases, with 12 bases spanning the gap. The CDR3 spells CASSGGTGYEQYF. The CDR3 DNA reads TGCGCCAGCAGCGGCGGGACGGGTTACGAGCAGTACTTC.

V gene TRBV7-8 combines with J gene TRBJ2-5; D is ambiguous. Germline CDR1 and CDR2: SGHVS and FQNEAQ. V was clipped by 0 bases and J by 5 bases, with 7 bases between them. CDR3 length: 13 residues. CDR3 region: CASSLASQETQYF. In DNA, the CDR3 is TGTGCCAGCAGCTTAGCGTCCCAGGAGACCCAGTACTTC.

About this clone itself: The sample holds other DNA sequences that translate to the same CDR3. This sequence joins TRBV5-1 and TRBJ2-2; D perhaps matches TRBD2 (7 bases). The CDR3 contains 13 residues. Trimming shortened V by 4 bases and J by 5 bases, and 9 bases separated the two germline ends. Germline V gene data show CDR1 as SGHRS and CDR2 as YFSETQ. CDR3 nucleotide sequence: TGCGCCAGCAGCGGGAGGGGGACCGGGGAGCTGTTTTTT. Amino acid sequence: CASSGRGTGELFF.

The V gene is TRBV5-1, the J gene TRBJ1-2, with unresolved D. The V gene's germline CDR1 is SGHRS and CDR2 YFSETQ. Trimming removed 5 bases at V and 4 bases at J, with 15 bases between. The CDR3 is 14 amino acids. CDR3 bases: TGCGCCAGCAGTCTTGAAGGGCCAATCTATGGCTACACCTTC. Residues: CASSLEGPIYGYTF. The whole variable domain, remainder taken from reference TRBV5-1 and TRBJ1-2, is KAGVTQTPRYLIKTRGQQVTLSCSPISGHRSVSWYQQTPGQGLQFLFEYFSETQRNKGNFPGRFSGRQFSNSRSEMNVSTLELGDSALYLCASSLEGPIYGYTFGSGTRLTVV.